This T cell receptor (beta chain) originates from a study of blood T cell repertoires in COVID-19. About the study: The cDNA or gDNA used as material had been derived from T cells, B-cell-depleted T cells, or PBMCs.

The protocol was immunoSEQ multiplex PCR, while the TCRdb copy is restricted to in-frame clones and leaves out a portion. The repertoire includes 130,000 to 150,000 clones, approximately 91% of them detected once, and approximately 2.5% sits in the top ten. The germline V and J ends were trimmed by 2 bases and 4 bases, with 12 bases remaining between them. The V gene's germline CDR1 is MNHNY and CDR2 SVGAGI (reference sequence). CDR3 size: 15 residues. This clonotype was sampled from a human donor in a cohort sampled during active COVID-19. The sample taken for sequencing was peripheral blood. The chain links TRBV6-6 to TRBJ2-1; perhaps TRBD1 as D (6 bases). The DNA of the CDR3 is TGTGCCAGCAGTTACGAGGGGGTCCCTTACAATGAGCAGTTCTTC. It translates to CASSYEGVPYNEQFF.